Included here is one T cell receptor beta chain sequence, with context. The antigen remains undetermined. Germline V gives CDR1 MNHNY, CDR2 SVGAGI (reference sequence). The CDR3 loop spans 12 amino acids. V was pared by 5 bases and J by 2 bases, with 5 bases between. The data derive from a study of long-term antiretroviral therapy in people with HIV. Findings and limits, study-wide: Increased diversity was seen after ART, yet it remained lower than in transplant donor controls. Repertoires looked antigen-experienced, with only a slight naive shift after ART.

An immunoSEQ assay, version v3.0, was performed at survey level. Measured with immunoSEQ multiplex PCR; TCRdb has only the in-frame clones, and not every one. The sample records some 21,000 clones, more than 70% being singletons. Each participant with HIV received care in the United States. The sample here was unsorted PBMCs, taken 1.7 to 1.8 years before starting antiretroviral therapy. This sequence originates from a woman in her forties with HIV. The chain combines TRBV6-6 with TRBJ2-3, with D unclear. This CDR3 reads CASSPITDTQYF. CDR3 DNA: TGTGCCAGCAGTCCCATCACAGATACGCAGTATTTT.